The 12 T cell receptor beta chains given below trace back to one sample, sequenced in a study of OX40 agonist ivuxolimab in advanced cancers. Repertoires were generated with immunoSEQ multiplex PCR, while TCRdb's copy carries only in-frame clones and drops some. The sample holds 71,000 or so clones, about 93% seen once. This sample comprised CD4+ or CD8+ T cells sorted from blood, obtained in a trial of the OX40 agonist ivuxolimab. Receptors were obtained from an adult with an advanced solid tumor such as melanoma, head and neck, liver or kidney cancer.

The V call is TRBV9, the J call TRBJ1-2, with 8 positions matching TRBD1. The germline V gene has CDR1 SGDLS and CDR2 YYNGEE. J lost 3 bases, V lost 3 bases, and 7 bases had no gene match. The CDR3 covers 15 residues. CDR3 DNA sequence: TGTGCCAGCAGCGGATACGGGACAGGCTACTATGGCTACACCTTC. The encoded protein is CASSGYGTGYYGYTF. Filled out from reference TRBV9 and TRBJ1-2, the complete variable domain reads DSGVTQTPKHLITATGQRVTLRCSPRSGDLSVYWYQQSLDQGLQFLIQYYNGEERAKGNILERFSAQQFPDLHSELNLSSLELGDSALYFCASSGYGTGYYGYTFGSGTRLTVV.

This chain joins TRBV30 and TRBJ1-1; the D gene is possibly TRBD1 (6 bases). This CDR3 contains 14 residues. Trimming took 1 base from V and 3 from J, leaving 12 bases between them. CDR1 and CDR2 from the germline V gene are GTSNPN and SVGIG (reference sequence). CDR3 coding DNA: TGTGCCTGGAGTGGTACAGGGTTTTACACTGAAGCTTTCTTT. It yields the protein CAWSGTGFYTEAFF.

CDR3 region: CATSRDRLAGRSVFF. The CDR3 DNA is TGTGCCACCAGCAGAGATAGGCTAGCGGGACGATCGGTGTTCTTC. This chain links TRBV15 with TRBJ2-1; 9 bases line up with TRBD2. V shed 0 bases and J 15 bases; nucleotides not matched to a gene: 12. Germline CDR1 LNHNV, CDR2 YYDKDF (reference sequence). The CDR3 is made up of 15 amino acids.

V usage is TRBV27 and J usage is TRBJ2-5, with 7 bases fitting TRBD1. The closer fit of TRBJ2-7 to the DNA end suggests the J call may be wrong. The germline V gene encodes CDR1 MNHEY and CDR2 SMNVEV (reference sequence). The CDR3 is 14 residues long. As DNA, the CDR3 is TGTGCCAGCAGTTTAGGGACAGAACTCTACGAGCAGTACTTC. Translating gives CASSLGTELYEQYF.

This rearrangement joins TRBV27 to TRBJ2-1, with TRBD2 identical over 7 bases. The CDR3 has 15 residues. V was clipped by 5 bases and J by 3 bases; unmatched bases: 7. CDR1 and CDR2 from the germline V gene are MNHEY and SMNVEV (reference sequence). The CDR3 protein is CASSTLRDYYNEQFF. Here the CDR3 DNA reads TGTGCCAGCAGTACCCTCCGGGACTACTACAATGAGCAGTTCTTC.

This chain links TRBV27 with TRBJ2-5; possibly TRBD1 or TRBD2 for D (5 bases each). In germline, CDR1 is MNHEY, CDR2 SMNVEV (reference sequence). V lost 4 bases and J 1 base, leaving 13 bases between the germline ends. This CDR3 has 15 residues. For the CDR3, the DNA is TGTGCCAGCAGTTCGACCGCCGGGGCCCAAGAGACCCAGTACTTC. It encodes CASSSTAGAQETQYF.

This chain uses TRBV4-3 with TRBJ2-6, with D unresolved. V was clipped by 3 bases and J by 0 bases, with 6 bases between them. The CDR3 runs to 15 residues. The germline V gene has CDR1 LGHNA and CDR2 YSLEER. CDR3 loop: CASSQSYSGANVLTF. The CDR3 nucleotides are TGCGCCAGCAGCCAGTCCTACTCTGGGGCCAACGTCCTGACTTTC.

This CDR3 reads CASSYELGREQYF. Written as DNA, the CDR3 is TGTGCCAGCAGTTACGAGCTAGGGCGCGAGCAGTACTTC. The chain employs TRBV6-5 and TRBJ2-7; D call uncertain. The CDR3 length is 13 residues. The V and J ends lost 2 bases and 6 bases respectively, with 11 bases between them. CDR1 and CDR2 (germline): MNHEY, SVGAGI.

The rearrangement uses TRBV7-6 and TRBJ2-3; D call uncertain. Trimming removed 2 bases at V and 0 bases at J, with 3 bases between. The CDR3 consists of 13 residues. Germline CDR1 SGHVS, CDR2 FNYEAQ. The CDR3 loop reads CASSLKSTDTQYF. The CDR3 DNA reads TGTGCCAGCAGCTTAAAGAGCACAGATACGCAGTATTTT.

J is TRBJ1-2 and V is TRBV6-4; D gene unclear. CDR1 is MRHNA and CDR2 is SNTAGT in the germline V gene. CDR3 length: 12 residues. Trimming pared 7 bases from V and 4 bases from J, leaving 10 bases between. CDR3 coding DNA: TGTGCCAGCACCAGGACGACCTATGGCTACACCTTC. Amino acid sequence: CASTRTTYGYTF.

The J gene is TRBJ2-1, the V gene TRBV19; the D gene is possibly TRBD2 (5 bases). The CDR3 spans 17 residues. V shed 6 bases and J shed 0 bases, with 18 bases lying between them. Germline CDR1 is LNHDA and CDR2 is SQIVND (reference sequence). CDR3 residues: CASSDLDYTDSYNEQFF. The CDR3 region has the DNA TGTGCCAGTAGCGATTTAGACTACACTGACTCCTACAATGAGCAGTTCTTC. Together with reference TRBV19 and TRBJ2-1, the CDR3 gives the full variable domain: DGGITQSPKYLFRKEGQNVTLSCEQNLNHDAMYWYRQDPGQGLRLIYYSQIVNDFQKGDIAEGYSVSREKKESFPLTVTSAQKNPTAFYLCASSDLDYTDSYNEQFFGPGTRLTVL.

V gene TRBV7-9 combines with J gene TRBJ2-1, with TRBD2 as a possible D gene (6 bases). From germline, CDR1 is SEHNR and CDR2 FQNEAQ (reference sequence). CDR3 size: 16 residues. The V and J ends lost 5 bases and 0 bases respectively, with 14 bases between them. The CDR3 is CASSPLLGSSYNEQFF. CDR3 in DNA: TGTGCCAGCAGCCCCCTCCTCGGGAGCTCCTACAATGAGCAGTTCTTC.